A single sample gave rise to the 5 T cell receptor beta chains below, sequenced in a study of siplizumab effects on memory and regulatory T cells. Profiled with immunoSEQ multiplex PCR; TCRdb holds only in-frame clones, not every one. Of roughly 97,000 clones listed, over 90% are singletons. The sequencing input was Tregs sorted from blood. Receptor source: a human donor in good health.

This clone was seen a handful of times. The J gene is TRBJ1-1, the V gene TRBV5-4; possibly TRBD1 for D (5 bases). CDR3 length: 13 residues. CDR1 is SGHNT and CDR2 is YYREEE in the germline V gene (reference sequence). V dropped 4 bases and J dropped 5 bases, with 12 bases sitting between them. The CDR3 coding sequence is TGTGCCAGCAGCCCGACGGGGCGGACTGAAGCTTTCTTT. As protein: CASSPTGRTEAFF.

The rearrangement joins TRBV5-1 to TRBJ2-3, with no clear D. V lost 0 bases and J lost 4, with 12 bases in between. The V gene's germline CDR1 is SGHRS and CDR2 YFSETQ. The CDR3 sequence is 15 residues long. CDR3 in amino acids: CASSLEWDPSDTQYF. CDR3 nucleotides: TGCGCCAGCAGCTTGGAGTGGGATCCCTCAGATACGCAGTATTTT.

The V call is TRBV6-6, the J call TRBJ2-3; 8 bases are shared with TRBD2. V gave up 2 bases and J gave up 4 bases; unmatched junction bases: 8. Germline CDR1 is MNHNY and CDR2 is SVGAGI (reference sequence). The CDR3 has 16 residues. CDR3 sequence (DNA): TGTGCCAGCAGTTACGGGTGGAGCGGGGGCGCAGATACGCAGTATTTT. Its protein product is CASSYGWSGGADTQYF.

V and J are TRBV2 and TRBJ2-5; TRBD1 matches at 8 bases. The CDR3 runs to 15 residues. The V gene end was trimmed by 8 bases and the J gene end by 2 bases; junction bases not matched to a gene: 10. The V gene's germline CDR1 is SNHLY and CDR2 FYNNEI. The CDR3 loop reads CASRLRTGKQETQYF. The CDR3 DNA follows: TGTGCCAGCCGTTTGCGGACAGGGAAGCAAGAGACCCAGTACTTC.

The chain has TRBV10-3 and TRBJ2-7, with 8 bases identical to TRBD2. The germline gives CDR1 ENHRY, CDR2 SYGVKD. This CDR3 contains 14 residues. V gave up 10 bases and J gave up 3 bases; unmatched junction bases: 11. Here the CDR3 DNA reads TGTGCCAGCAGCGGGGGCCACCCATACTACGAGCAGTACTTC. This encodes CASSGGHPYYEQYF.